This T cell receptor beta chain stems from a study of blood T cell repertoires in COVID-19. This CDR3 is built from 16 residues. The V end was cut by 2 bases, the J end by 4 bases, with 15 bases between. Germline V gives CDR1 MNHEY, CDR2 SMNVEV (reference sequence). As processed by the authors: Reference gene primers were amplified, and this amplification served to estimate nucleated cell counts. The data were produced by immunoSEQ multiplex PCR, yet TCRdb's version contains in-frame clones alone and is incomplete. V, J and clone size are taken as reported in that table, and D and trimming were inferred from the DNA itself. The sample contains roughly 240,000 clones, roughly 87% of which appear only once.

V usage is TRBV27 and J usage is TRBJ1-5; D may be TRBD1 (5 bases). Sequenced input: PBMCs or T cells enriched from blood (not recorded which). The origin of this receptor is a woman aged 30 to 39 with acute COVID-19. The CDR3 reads CASSLGGGIGNQPQHF. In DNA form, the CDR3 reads TGTGCCAGCAGTTTAGGGGGGGGGATCGGAAATCAGCCCCAGCATTTT.